The clone carrying this T cell receptor beta chain was observed many times. This record belongs to a study of T-cell reconstitution after alpha-beta-depleted transplantation in children. The CDR3 contains 15 residues. Trimming stripped 0 bases from V and 0 bases from J, with 6 bases between. CDR1 and CDR2 from the germline V gene are MNHEY and SVGAGI. Preparation of the TCRbeta library was carried out with unique molecular identifiers. TCRdb redid the calling of the PCR reads with MiXCR, one entry per CDR3 protein. The table shows around 380,000 distinct CDR3 sequences, with approximately 10% occurring only once.

The chain employs TRBV6-5 and TRBJ1-3; D gene ambiguous. The source is a human donor who donated a stem cell graft to a child with acute myeloid leukemia. The sequenced sample was PBMCs from the stem cell graft donor, obtained from the stem cell graft. CDR3 protein: CASSYSPVSGNTIYF. CDR3 sequence (DNA): TGTGCCAGCAGTTACTCGCCTGTCTCTGGAAACACCATATATTTT.